This T cell receptor beta chain was recorded in a study of blood T cell repertoires in COVID-19. About the study: Sites in the United States, Italy and Spain provided acute and convalescent COVID-19 samples. T cells, B-cell-depleted T cells, or PBMCs supplied cDNA or gDNA.

During active infection, Seattle patients enrolled and were then monitored through disease. V lost 10 bases, J lost 12 bases, and 14 bases stayed unmatched. This CDR3 has 14 residues. Germline assignment: CDR1 SNHLY and CDR2 FYNNEI. Original handling: Amplification of reference gene primers provided the estimated nucleated cell counts. TCRdb's copy holds only in-frame clones and misses some; the assay was immunoSEQ multiplex PCR. The D gene and trimming were derived from the DNA, and the V and J assignments and clone size from that table. The table includes approximately 150,000 clones, approximately 95% detected once.

Input material: peripheral blood. The J gene is TRBJ2-2, the V gene TRBV2; the match to TRBD2 covers 10 bases. This clonotype was sampled from a woman in her sixties with COVID-19, enrolled during active disease. The CDR3 region is CATSPGTSVQKLFF. CDR3 bases: TGTGCCACGAGCCCCGGGACTAGCGTCCAGAAGCTGTTTTTT.